Listed below are T cell receptor beta chains from one sample, sequenced in a study of regulatory T cells in long-lasting Graves disease. TCRdb called the multiplex PCR reads again in MiXCR, with one record for every CDR3 protein. Of about 470,000 distinct CDR3 sequences listed, about a fifth are singletons. The sequencing used peripheral blood mononuclear cells (PBMCs), collected when the disease was refractory, from a patient treated with antithyroid drugs. These receptors all come from a female donor with Graves disease. The CDR3 runs from the conserved cysteine through the conserved F or W. The D gene is left open where the match is weak. Only part of the rows carry a size: once, few, many, or a class if the clone is expanded.

abundance | d_gene | j_gene | v_gene | len | CDR3nt | CDR3aa
few | . | TRBJ1-5 | TRBV20-1 | 13 | TGCAGTGCTAGAGATCAGGGGATCCAGCCCCAGCATTTT | CSARDQGIQPQHF
few | TRBD1 | TRBJ1-1 | TRBV5-5 | 13 | TGTGCCAGCAGCCACAGGGGGCACACTGAAGCTTTCTTT | CASSHRGHTEAFF
many | . | TRBJ2-7 | TRBV24-1 | 15 | TGTGCCCCAAGGGGCGAGATAACTTCGTCCTACGAGCAGTACTTC | CAPRGEITSSYEQYF
. | TRBD1 | TRBJ1-1 | TRBV20-1 | 12 | TGCACCACGGGACAGACATACACTGAAGCTTTCTTT | CTTGQTYTEAFF
many | . | TRBJ2-7 | TRBV2 | 12 | TGTGCCAGCGGTCAAACCGTCTACGAGCAGTACTTC | CASGQTVYEQYF
. | . | TRBJ2-3 | TRBV7-8 | 15 | TGTGCCAGCAGCTTAGAAAATCTAGGAGGAGATACGCAGTATTTT | CASSLENLGGDTQYF
. | . | TRBJ2-5 | TRBV28 | 15 | TGTGCCAGCAGTTTATGGGCCGCCAAGGCAGAGACCCAGTACTTC | CASSLWAAKAETQYF
many | . | TRBJ2-5 | TRBV6-5 | 14 | TGTGCCAGCAGTTACTCCTCCCCCGCAGAGACCCAGTACTTC | CASSYSSPAETQYF
. | . | TRBJ1-5 | TRBV30 | 13 | TGTGCCTGGAGTGTCGACAGCAATCAGCCCCAGCATTTT | CAWSVDSNQPQHF
many | TRBD2 | TRBJ2-2 | TRBV25-1 | 15 | TGTGCCAGCAGTGGCGGGAGGGCGTTGACCGGGGAGCTGTTTTTT | CASSGGRALTGELFF
. | . | TRBJ1-5 | TRBV30 | 14 | TGTGCCTGGAGCGGGACATTGAGCAATCAGCCCCAGCATTTT | CAWSGTLSNQPQHF